The source of this T cell receptor beta chain is a study of cytomegalovirus exposure and HLA in healthy donors. This CDR3 is built from 16 residues. CDR1 is SGHVS and CDR2 is FQNEAQ in the germline V gene. With V trimmed by 5 bases and J by 6 bases, 11 bases remained unmatched. Study-wide results and caveats: Later work found that TCR association rates differed between HLA loci; DRB1 had the most and HLA-C the fewest. Researchers reported that three CMV-associated chains were confirmed in vitro as CMV antigen-specific. TCR beta chains numbering under 200 were designated cytomegalovirus-associated.

This clone was observed a few times. Its antigen is undetermined. PCR used 60 Vbeta primers and 13 Jbeta primers. Some clones are missing from TCRdb's copy, which holds only in-frame ones; the method was immunoSEQ multiplex PCR. The sample yields 45,000 to 55,000 clones, around three fifths seen once. The sample was PBMCs. The receptor was isolated from a human donor in good health. This chain links TRBV7-8 with TRBJ1-3, with TRBD1 matching 9 bases. The CDR3 sequence: CASSRGYRGQENTIYF. The CDR3 coding sequence is TGTGCCAGCAGCCGTGGGTACAGGGGGCAGGAAAACACCATATATTTT.